The clone carrying this T cell receptor (beta chain) showed up many times. TCRdb redid the calling of the 5' RACE reads with MiXCR, one entry per CDR3 protein. The table has around 500,000 distinct CDR3 sequences, 21% seen once. The CDR3 spans 12 residues. The germline gives CDR1 SGHTA, CDR2 FQGNSA. V gave up 3 bases and J gave up 6 bases, with 8 bases separating them. These data belong to a study of T cells after yellow fever vaccination. J is TRBJ1-1 and V is TRBV7-2, with D uncertain. Sequenced here: PBMCs, sampled approximately 20 days after the first yellow fever vaccination. The TCR was taken from a man aged 18 to 30 who received the YFV17D yellow fever vaccine. The DNA for the CDR3 is TGTGCCAGCAGCTTTGTAGAGGCTGAAGCTTTCTTT. As protein: CASSFVEAEAFF.